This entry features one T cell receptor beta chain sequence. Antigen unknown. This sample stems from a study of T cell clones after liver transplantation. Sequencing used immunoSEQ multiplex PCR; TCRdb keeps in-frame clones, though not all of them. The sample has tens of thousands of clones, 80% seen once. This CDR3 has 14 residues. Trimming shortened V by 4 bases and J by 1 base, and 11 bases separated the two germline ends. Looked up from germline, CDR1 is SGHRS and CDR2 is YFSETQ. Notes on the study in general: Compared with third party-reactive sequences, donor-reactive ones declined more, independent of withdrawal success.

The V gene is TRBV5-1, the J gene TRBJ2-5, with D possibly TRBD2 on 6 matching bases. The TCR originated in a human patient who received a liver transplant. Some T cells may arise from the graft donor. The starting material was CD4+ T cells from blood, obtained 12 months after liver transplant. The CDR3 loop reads CASSPASVQETQYF. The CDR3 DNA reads TGCGCCAGCAGCCCGGCTAGCGTCCAAGAGACCCAGTACTTC.